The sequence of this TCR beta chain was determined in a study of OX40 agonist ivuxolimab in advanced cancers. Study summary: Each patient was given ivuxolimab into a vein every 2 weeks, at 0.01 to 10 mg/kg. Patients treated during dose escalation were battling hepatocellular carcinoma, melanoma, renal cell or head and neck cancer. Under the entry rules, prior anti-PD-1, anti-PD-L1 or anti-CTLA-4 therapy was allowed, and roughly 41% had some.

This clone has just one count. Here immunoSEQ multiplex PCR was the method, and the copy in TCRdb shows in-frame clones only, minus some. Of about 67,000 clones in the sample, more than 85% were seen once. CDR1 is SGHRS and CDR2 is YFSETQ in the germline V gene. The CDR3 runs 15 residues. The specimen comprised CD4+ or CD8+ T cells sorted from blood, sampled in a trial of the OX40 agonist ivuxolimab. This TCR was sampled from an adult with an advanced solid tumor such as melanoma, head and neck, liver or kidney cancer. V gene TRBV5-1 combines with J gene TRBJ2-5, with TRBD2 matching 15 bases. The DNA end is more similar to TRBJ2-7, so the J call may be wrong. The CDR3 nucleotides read TGCGCCAGCGGGACTAGCGGGGGGCAGGGGGACGAGCAGTACTTC. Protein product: CASGTSGGQGDEQYF.